Following are 8 T cell receptor beta chains from one sample sequenced in a study of shared clonotypes between healthy human individuals (dated by TCRdb to the early 2020s). The library was built by means of the immunoSEQ multiplex PCR assay. TCRdb carries this immuneACCESS record with in-frame sequences only. Its versions omit some clonotypes, under half of them owing to an unresolved V gene in the studies checked, with the rest unexplained. This sample gives 1.4 million to 1.5 million clones in total; roughly 96% of them show up just once. Of the sample, about 1.2% is held by the ten largest clones. Material for sequencing was naive CD4+ T cells sorted from blood. Reading the label with the study, this specimen's cell subset or site is: CD45RA+ positively selected. Receptor source: a man aged 30-40 years in good health.

This chain links TRBV2 with TRBJ1-1; D possibly corresponds to TRBD1 (6 bases). The length of the CDR3 is 14 residues. Germline CDR1 reads SNHLY; CDR2 reads FYNNEI. V dropped 4 bases and J dropped 3 bases, with 12 bases sitting between them. This CDR3 reads CASSVTRQDTEAFF. As DNA, the CDR3 is TGTGCCAGCAGTGTTACCCGACAGGACACTGAAGCTTTCTTT.

This clone was found once. The rearrangement joins TRBV30 to TRBJ1-1; 9 nucleotides line up with TRBD1. J was trimmed by 0 bases and V by 5 bases; bases with no gene match: 7. Germline V gives CDR1 GTSNPN, CDR2 SVGIG (reference sequence). This CDR3 region has 15 residues. DNA for the CDR3: TGTGCCTGGGAGGGGACAGGGATTATGAACACTGAAGCTTTCTTT. The encoded protein is CAWEGTGIMNTEAFF.

This clone has just one count. The genes are TRBV6-5 and TRBJ2-3, with TRBD1 matching over 8 bases. Trimming cost V 2 bases and J 2 bases; bases outside gene matches: 6. Per germline, CDR1 MNHEY and CDR2 SVGAGI. This CDR3 contains 16 residues. This CDR3 reads CASSYAQGASTDTQYF. As DNA, the CDR3 is TGTGCCAGCAGTTACGCGCAGGGGGCGTCCACAGATACGCAGTATTTT.

The J gene is TRBJ1-1, the V gene TRBV29-1; the D gene is possibly TRBD1 (5 bases). The V end lost 8 bases, the J end lost 1 base, and 17 bases lay between the germline ends. This CDR3 is built from 14 residues. CDR1 SQVTM and CDR2 ANQGSEA come from the germline V gene. The CDR3 coding sequence is TGCAGCTCGACCGAAGGGGCCTCGAACACTGAAGCTTTCTTT. Translating it yields CSSTEGASNTEAFF.

The chain recombines TRBV20-1 with TRBJ1-1, with D hard to call. The V gene's germline CDR1 is DFQATT and CDR2 SNEGSKA (reference sequence). The CDR3 has 11 amino acids. Here the CDR3 reads CRSGRNTEAFF. The CDR3 coding sequence is TGCAGGTCCGGCAGGAACACTGAAGCTTTCTTT.

This rearrangement joins TRBV6-4 to TRBJ1-2; D gene ambiguous. V was cut by 3 bases and J by 7 bases, with 12 bases left in between. Germline CDR1 reads MRHNA; CDR2 reads SNTAGT. This CDR3 has 13 residues. CDR3 amino acids: CASSDPGASGYTF. DNA of the CDR3: TGTGCCAGCAGTGATCCGGGCGCGAGTGGCTACACCTTC.

The gene calls are TRBV28 and TRBJ2-7; 12 nucleotides agree with TRBD2. The CDR3 consists of 15 residues. Per germline, CDR1 MDHEN and CDR2 SYDVKM. V was pared by 4 bases and J by 3 bases, with 4 bases of the junction left unmatched. The CDR3 reads CASSYPSGRDYEQYF. The CDR3 region has the DNA TGTGCCAGCAGTTACCCTAGCGGGAGGGACTACGAGCAGTACTTC.

This chain uses TRBV28 with TRBJ1-1, with unresolved D. Deletions cut 5 bases from V and 1 base from J, with 14 bases between. The CDR3 runs to 15 residues. CDR1 MDHEN and CDR2 SYDVKM come from the germline V gene. CDR3 bases: TGTGCCAGCAGTCCCTCGGACTTCCGGAACACTGAAGCTTTCTTT. This sequence encodes CASSPSDFRNTEAFF.